A single sample is the source of the 16 T cell receptor beta chains below, sequenced in a study of blood T cell repertoires in COVID-19. Here immunoSEQ multiplex PCR was the method, and the copy in TCRdb shows in-frame clones only, minus some. The table lists about 250,000 clones, approximately 90% of them singletons. Sequencing used peripheral blood. The receptors here all came from a woman between 25 and 40 years old with COVID-19, enrolled during active disease.

This clone was counted a few times. This chain uses TRBV4-3 with TRBJ2-1; 9 nucleotides line up with TRBD2. Germline assignment: CDR1 LGHNA and CDR2 YSLEER. The CDR3 totals 16 residues. V gave up 3 bases and J gave up 8 bases; unmatched junction bases: 11. CDR3 DNA sequence: TGCGCCAGCAGCCACAAGGGACTAGCCCTCTCCGATGAGCAGTTCTTC. This translates into CASSHKGLALSDEQFF.

V is TRBV7-9 and J is TRBJ1-5; D gene ambiguous. This CDR3 is built from 12 residues. Germline V gives CDR1 SEHNR, CDR2 FQNEAQ (reference sequence). V was clipped by 3 bases and J by 7 bases, with 7 bases between them. CDR3 sequence: CASSFEGQPQHF. The CDR3 DNA reads TGTGCCAGCAGCTTTGAGGGCCAGCCCCAGCATTTT. The whole variable domain, filled in from reference TRBV7-9 and TRBJ1-5, reads DTGVSQNPRHKITKRGQNVTFRCDPISEHNRLYWYRQTLGQGPEFLTYFQNEAQLEKSRLLSDRFSAERPKGSFSTLEIQRTEQGDSAMYLCASSFEGQPQHFGDGTRLSIL.

This chain uses TRBV6-1 with TRBJ2-1; D is unresolved. The germline V and J ends were trimmed by 2 bases and 2 bases, with 10 bases remaining between them. CDR1 is MNHNS, CDR2 SASEGT, per germline. The CDR3 covers 15 residues. CDR3 sequence: CASSERQVTYNEQFF. DNA for the CDR3: TGTGCCAGCAGTGAACGTCAGGTTACCTACAATGAGCAGTTCTTC.

For this clone: Other DNA sequences in this specimen translate into the identical CDR3. The J gene is TRBJ2-2, the V gene TRBV6-5, with a possible D match to TRBD1 (5 bases). The CDR3 totals 15 residues. Germline CDR1 and CDR2: MNHEY and SVGAGI. The V gene lost 9 bases and the J gene lost 9 bases, with 23 bases spanning the gap. The CDR3 region is CASLPRTPASRELFF. The CDR3 bases are TGTGCCAGTCTCCCCAGGACACCGGCGTCCCGGGAGCTGTTTTTT.

The chain combines TRBV6-5 with TRBJ2-6; 7 nucleotides agree with TRBD1. This CDR3 is 16 amino acids long. CDR1 is MNHEY, CDR2 SVGAGI, per germline. The ends lost 4 bases at V and 3 bases at J; junction bases unmatched: 6. Written as DNA, the CDR3 is TGTGCCAGCAGTTGGGCACAGGGGAATGGGGCCAACGTCCTGACTTTC. Protein: CASSWAQGNGANVLTF.

This chain connects TRBV5-4 to TRBJ2-5; 10 positions agree with TRBD2. CDR1 is SGHNT and CDR2 is YYREEE in the germline V gene (reference sequence). V was clipped by 3 bases and J by 5 bases; unmatched bases: 7. This CDR3 has 15 residues. The CDR3 nucleotides read TGTGCCAGCAGCTCCAGCGGGGGGGCCGTGGAGACCCAGTACTTC. As protein: CASSSSGGAVETQYF. Full variable domain (remainder filled in from reference TRBV5-4 and TRBJ2-5): ETGVTQSPTHLIKTRGQQVTLRCSSQSGHNTVSWYQQALGQGPQFIFQYYREEENGRGNFPPRFSGLQFPNYSSELNVNALELDDSALYLCASSSSGGAVETQYFGPGTRLLVL.

The V gene is TRBV4-2, the J gene TRBJ1-3; possibly TRBD1 for D (5 bases). Trimming removed 0 bases at V and 1 base at J, with 10 bases between. Germline values: CDR1 LGHNA, CDR2 YNFKEQ. The CDR3 contains 16 residues. CDR3 protein: CASSQDLGTSGNTIYF. CDR3 sequence (DNA): TGTGCCAGCAGCCAAGATTTGGGGACTTCTGGAAACACCATATATTTT.

J is TRBJ2-1 and V is TRBV24-1; 11 nucleotides line up with TRBD1. Germline trimming cut 4 bases from V and 6 bases from J; bases unmatched to any gene: 22. Per the germline V gene, CDR1 is KGHDR and CDR2 is SFDVKD. The CDR3 consists of 21 residues. The CDR3 coding sequence is TGTGCCACCAGTGACTTGGACCGGGACAGGGGGTGCCGGACTATCTTCAATGAGCAGTTCTTC. Amino acids: CATSDLDRDRGCRTIFNEQFF.

This clone has just a few counts. This chain joins TRBV20-1 and TRBJ1-2, with a possible D match to TRBD1 (6 bases). V dropped 4 bases and J dropped 2 bases, with 17 bases sitting between them. Germline V gene data show CDR1 as DFQATT and CDR2 as SNEGSKA (reference sequence). The length of the CDR3 is 15 residues. The CDR3 loop reads CSAIDFGTLNYGYTF. CDR3 bases: TGCAGTGCTATTGACTTTGGGACACTGAACTATGGCTACACCTTC.

The chain carries TRBV5-6 and TRBJ2-5; D is undetermined. The CDR3 is made up of 14 amino acids. V shed 0 bases and J shed 2 bases, with 8 bases lying between them. CDR1 and CDR2 from the germline V gene are SGHDT and YYEEEE. Here the CDR3 reads CASSLVAAQETQYF. The CDR3, as DNA: TGTGCCAGCAGCTTGGTGGCTGCACAAGAGACCCAGTACTTC.

The chain links TRBV9 to TRBJ2-3; 10 nucleotides agree with TRBD2. The V gene end was trimmed by 0 bases and the J gene end by 7 bases; junction bases not matched to a gene: 8. This CDR3 has 16 amino acids. CDR1 and CDR2 from the germline V gene are SGDLS and YYNGEE. CDR3 amino acids: CASSVEGLAGGYTQYF. CDR3 coding DNA: TGTGCCAGCAGCGTAGAAGGGTTAGCGGGAGGATATACGCAGTATTTT.

The V and J genes are TRBV29-1 and TRBJ1-2; TRBD1 matches 8 bases. CDR1 SQVTM and CDR2 ANQGSEA come from the germline V gene. V lost 4 bases, J lost 5 bases, and 3 bases stayed unmatched. The CDR3 covers 12 residues. The CDR3 loop is CSVGTGGYGYTF. The DNA of the CDR3 is TGCAGCGTTGGAACAGGGGGATATGGCTACACCTTC.

The chain recombines TRBV7-9 with TRBJ1-1, with 7 positions matching TRBD1. CDR1 is SEHNR, CDR2 FQNEAQ, per germline (reference sequence). After removal of 1 base from V and 7 bases from J, the junction contained 6 bases not matched to a gene. The CDR3 is 14 residues long. The CDR3 is CASSLEGTADEAFF. As DNA, the CDR3 is TGTGCCAGCAGCTTAGAGGGGACAGCCGATGAAGCTTTCTTT.

The chain employs TRBV4-3 and TRBJ1-3; 7 bases are a match to TRBD1. Germline CDR1 reads LGHNA; CDR2 reads YSLEER. The J segment lost 4 bases and the V segment lost 1 base, leaving 7 bases of the junction unmatched. CDR3 length: 16 amino acids. The chain's CDR3 is CASSQGDSRAGNTIYF. The DNA of the CDR3 is TGCGCCAGCAGCCAAGGGGACAGCCGGGCCGGAAACACCATATATTTT.

The chain is built from TRBV18 and TRBJ2-2, with D unclear. CDR3 length equals 13 residues. The germline V and J ends were trimmed by 5 bases and 3 bases, with 7 bases remaining between them. The germline V gene has CDR1 KGHSH and CDR2 LQKENI. The DNA of the CDR3 is TGTGCCAGCTCATCCCGAGACACCGGGGAGCTGTTTTTT. Its protein product is CASSSRDTGELFF.

This clone was seen just once. The chain couples TRBV2 to TRBJ1-1; the match to TRBD1 covers 8 bases. The germline V gene encodes CDR1 SNHLY and CDR2 FYNNEI. V gave up 10 bases and J gave up 3 bases; unmatched junction bases: 1. This CDR3 region has 11 residues. The CDR3 sequence: CATTGDTEAFF. DNA of the CDR3: TGTGCCACGACAGGGGACACTGAAGCTTTCTTT.